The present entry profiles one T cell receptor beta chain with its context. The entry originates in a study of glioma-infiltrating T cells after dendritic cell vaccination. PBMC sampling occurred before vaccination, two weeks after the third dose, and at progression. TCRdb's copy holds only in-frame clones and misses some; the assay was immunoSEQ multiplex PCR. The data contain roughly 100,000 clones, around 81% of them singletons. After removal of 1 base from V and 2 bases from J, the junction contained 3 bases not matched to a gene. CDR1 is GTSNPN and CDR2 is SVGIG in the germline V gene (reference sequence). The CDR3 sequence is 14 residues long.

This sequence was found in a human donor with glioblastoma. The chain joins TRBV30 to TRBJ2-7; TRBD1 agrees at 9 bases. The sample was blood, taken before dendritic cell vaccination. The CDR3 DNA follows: TGTGCCTGGAGTGGGGACAGGGCCCCCTACGAGCAGTACTTC. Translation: CAWSGDRAPYEQYF.